What follows are 10 T cell receptor beta chains derived from one specimen sequenced in a study of cytomegalovirus exposure and HLA in healthy donors. Researchers ran the PCR with 60 Vbeta and 13 Jbeta primers. The protocol was immunoSEQ multiplex PCR, while the TCRdb copy is restricted to in-frame clones and leaves out a portion. The sample records about 150,000 clones, approximately 9% being singletons. The sample was PBMCs. These receptors were taken from a woman between 40 and 50 years old in good health and CMV-seropositive.

This clone was counted only a few times. This chain uses TRBV15 with TRBJ2-7; D is uncertain. Trimming took off 4 bases at V and 4 bases at J, with 11 bases between the two ends. Per the germline V gene, CDR1 is LNHNV and CDR2 is YYDKDF (reference sequence). The CDR3 sequence is 13 residues long. CDR3 protein: CATSIDTAYEQYF. Here the CDR3 DNA reads TGTGCCACCAGCATCGACACGGCTTACGAGCAGTACTTC.

This chain connects TRBV6-5 to TRBJ1-2; TRBD1 matches at 8 bases. CDR3 length: 13 amino acids. The germline gives CDR1 MNHEY, CDR2 SVGAGI. The V segment lost 6 bases and the J segment 8 bases; nucleotides outside the gene matches: 8. CDR3: CASSEDRVGGYTF. CDR3 DNA sequence: TGTGCCAGCAGCGAGGACAGGGTGGGAGGCTACACCTTC.

In this sample, this clone turned up a few times. The chain has TRBV7-2 and TRBJ2-5, with 8 nucleotides matching TRBD1. J was trimmed by 1 base and V by 6 bases; bases with no gene match: 4. The CDR3 has 14 amino acids. The V gene's germline CDR1 is SGHTA and CDR2 FQGNSA. CDR3 protein: CASSQGAIQETQYF. DNA of the CDR3: TGTGCCAGCAGTCAGGGGGCGATCCAAGAGACCCAGTACTTC.

As regards this clone: The conserved phenylalanine or tryptophan normally closing the CDR3 is absent here, so this likely arose from a read error. The chain links TRBV5-1 to TRBJ1-2; 11 positions agree with TRBD1. CDR1 SGHRS and CDR2 YFSETQ come from the germline V gene. Losses at the gene ends were 5 bases for V and 3 bases for J; bases not matched to a gene: 3. The CDR3 covers 14 residues. The CDR3 here is CASSWDRGYYGYTV. The CDR3 region has the DNA TGCGCCAGCAGTTGGGACAGGGGGTACTATGGCTACACCGTC.

This clone was counted a few times. This chain joins TRBV10-3 and TRBJ1-2; possible D gene TRBD1, 5 bases. Germline V gene lookup returns CDR1 ENHRY and CDR2 SYGVKD. Trimming cost V 8 bases and J 5 bases, with 21 bases left between them. CDR3 length: 15 amino acids. The CDR3 protein is CAIFRESRFTYGYTF. CDR3 bases: TGTGCCATCTTCAGGGAATCAAGGTTCACTTATGGCTACACCTTC.

This chain links TRBV5-4 with TRBJ2-3; 8 bases are a match to TRBD2. CDR1 SGHNT and CDR2 YYREEE come from the germline V gene (reference sequence). This CDR3 is 16 amino acids long. J lost 0 bases, V lost 2 bases, and 5 bases had no gene match. The CDR3 protein is CASSFYGGASTDTQYF. The CDR3 nucleotides are TGTGCCAGCAGCTTCTACGGGGGGGCTAGCACAGATACGCAGTATTTT.

The chain couples TRBV7-2 to TRBJ2-1, with TRBD2 matching over 8 bases. In germline, CDR1 is SGHTA, CDR2 FQGNSA. V shed 2 bases and J 11 bases; nucleotides not matched to a gene: 8. The CDR3 is 14 amino acids. The CDR3 spells CASSLSRAGAQQFF. CDR3 sequence (DNA): TGTGCCAGCAGCTTAAGTCGAGCGGGGGCGCAGCAGTTCTTC.

On this clone itself: At one of its ends the junction is not consistent with the germline gene, which may arise from a read error. This rearrangement joins TRBV7-9 to TRBJ1-2; D is unclear. CDR1 and CDR2 (germline): SEHNR, FQNEAQ (reference sequence). The CDR3 is 13 amino acids. The CDR3 spells CARSLQLNYGYTF. The CDR3 coding sequence is TGTGCCAGAAGCTTGCAACTTAACTATGGCTACACCTTC. The complete variable domain, with remaining parts taken from reference TRBV7-9 and TRBJ1-2, reads DTGVSQNPRHKITKRGQNVTFRCDPISEHNRLYWYRQTLGQGPEFLTYFQNEAQLEKSRLLSDRFSAERPKGSFSTLEIQRTEQGDSAMYLCARSLQLNYGYTFGSGTRLTVV.

The chain uses TRBV7-6 and TRBJ2-2; D ambiguous. V lost 5 bases and J lost 6, with 7 bases in between. This CDR3 spans 12 amino acids. Per the germline V gene, CDR1 is SGHVS and CDR2 is FNYEAQ. The DNA for the CDR3 is TGTGCCAGCAGCCACCCAGCCGGGGAGCTGTTTTTT. It codes for CASSHPAGELFF. The whole variable domain, filled in from reference TRBV7-6 and TRBJ2-2, reads GAGVSQSPRYKVTKRGQDVALRCDPISGHVSLYWYRQALGQGPEFLTYFNYEAQQDKSGLPNDRFSAERPEGSISTLTIQRTEQRDSAMYRCASSHPAGELFFGEGSRLTVL.

The chain has TRBV18 and TRBJ1-1, with unresolved D. Germline V CDR1 and CDR2: KGHSH, LQKENI. The CDR3 runs 14 residues. V gave up 3 bases and J gave up 0 bases, with 8 bases separating them. The chain's CDR3 is CASSPGQLNTEAFF. The CDR3 DNA reads as TGTGCCAGCTCACCGGGCCAGTTGAACACTGAAGCTTTCTTT.